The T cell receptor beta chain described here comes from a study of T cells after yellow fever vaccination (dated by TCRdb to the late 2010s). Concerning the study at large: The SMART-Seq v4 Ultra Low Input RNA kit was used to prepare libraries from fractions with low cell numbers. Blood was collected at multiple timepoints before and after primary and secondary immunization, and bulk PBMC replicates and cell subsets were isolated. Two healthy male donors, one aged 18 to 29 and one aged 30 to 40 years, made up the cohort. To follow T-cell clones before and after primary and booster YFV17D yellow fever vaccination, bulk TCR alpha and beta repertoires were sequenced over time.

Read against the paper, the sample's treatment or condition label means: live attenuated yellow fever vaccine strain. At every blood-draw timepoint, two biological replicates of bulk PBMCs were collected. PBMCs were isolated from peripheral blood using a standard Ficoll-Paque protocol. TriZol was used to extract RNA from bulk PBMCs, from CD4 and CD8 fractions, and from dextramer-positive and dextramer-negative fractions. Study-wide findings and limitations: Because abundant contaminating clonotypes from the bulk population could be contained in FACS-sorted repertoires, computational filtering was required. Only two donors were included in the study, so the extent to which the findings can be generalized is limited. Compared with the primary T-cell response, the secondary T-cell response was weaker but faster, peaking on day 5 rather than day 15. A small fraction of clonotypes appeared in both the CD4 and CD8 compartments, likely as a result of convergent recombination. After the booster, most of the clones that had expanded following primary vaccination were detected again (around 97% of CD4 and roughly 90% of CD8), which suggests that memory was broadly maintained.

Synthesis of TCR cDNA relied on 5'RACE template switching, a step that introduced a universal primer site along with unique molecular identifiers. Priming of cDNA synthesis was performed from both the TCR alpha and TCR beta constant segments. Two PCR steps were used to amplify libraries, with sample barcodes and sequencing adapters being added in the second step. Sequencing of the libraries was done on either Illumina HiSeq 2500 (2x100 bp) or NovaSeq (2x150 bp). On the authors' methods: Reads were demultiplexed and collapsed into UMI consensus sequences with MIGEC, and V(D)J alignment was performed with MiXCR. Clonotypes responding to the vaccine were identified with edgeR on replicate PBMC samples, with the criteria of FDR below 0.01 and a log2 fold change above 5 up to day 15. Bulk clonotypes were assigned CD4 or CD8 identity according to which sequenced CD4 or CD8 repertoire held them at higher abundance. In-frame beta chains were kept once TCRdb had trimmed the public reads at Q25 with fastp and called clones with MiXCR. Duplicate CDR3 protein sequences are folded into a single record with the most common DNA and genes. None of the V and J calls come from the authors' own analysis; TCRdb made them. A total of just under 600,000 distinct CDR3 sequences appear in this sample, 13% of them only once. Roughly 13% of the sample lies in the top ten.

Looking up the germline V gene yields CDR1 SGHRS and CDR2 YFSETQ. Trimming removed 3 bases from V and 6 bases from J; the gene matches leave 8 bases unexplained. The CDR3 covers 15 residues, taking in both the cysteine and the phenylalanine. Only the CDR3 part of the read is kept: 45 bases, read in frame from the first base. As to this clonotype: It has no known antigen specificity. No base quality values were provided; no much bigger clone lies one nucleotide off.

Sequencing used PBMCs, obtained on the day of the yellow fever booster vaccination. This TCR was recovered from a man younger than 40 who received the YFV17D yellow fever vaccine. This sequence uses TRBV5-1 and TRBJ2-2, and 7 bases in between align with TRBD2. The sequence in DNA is TGCGCCAGCAGCTCACTAGCTAGCGGATCCGGGGAGCTGTTTTTT. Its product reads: CASSSLASGSGELFF.